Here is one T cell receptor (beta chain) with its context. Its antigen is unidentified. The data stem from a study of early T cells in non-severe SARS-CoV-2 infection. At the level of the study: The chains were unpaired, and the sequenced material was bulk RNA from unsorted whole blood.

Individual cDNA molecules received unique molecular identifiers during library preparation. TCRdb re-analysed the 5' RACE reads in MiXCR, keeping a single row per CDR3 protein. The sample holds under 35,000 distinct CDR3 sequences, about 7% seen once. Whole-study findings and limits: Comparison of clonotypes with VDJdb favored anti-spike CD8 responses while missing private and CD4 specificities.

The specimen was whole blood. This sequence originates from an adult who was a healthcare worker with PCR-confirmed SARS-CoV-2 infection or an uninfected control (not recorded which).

CDR3 sequence: CASSVTNYNEQFF. The DNA of the CDR3 is TGTGCCAGCAGTGTCACAAATTACAATGAGCAGTTCTTC. V usage is TRBV2 and J usage is TRBJ2-1; D call uncertain. The CDR3 length is 13 residues. Germline CDR1 SNHLY, CDR2 FYNNEI. V shed 4 bases and J shed 4 bases, with 8 bases lying between them.